Sequencing of this T cell receptor (beta chain) was carried out in a study of early T cells in non-severe SARS-CoV-2 infection. Study overall: Chains were not paired, and sequencing was done on bulk RNA from unsorted whole blood. Whole-study findings and limits: Lookups in VDJdb leaned toward anti-spike CD8 responses and missed private and CD4 specificities.

This clonotype was counted at least ten times. Its antigen is unknown. CDR3 length: 14 amino acids. Trimming removed 4 bases at V and 0 bases at J, with 10 bases between. Germline V gives CDR1 MNHEY, CDR2 SVGEGT. Unique molecular identifier tags were affixed to discrete cDNA molecules. TCRdb fed the 5' RACE reads into MiXCR, producing one record per CDR3 protein. The profile shows about 70,000 distinct CDR3 sequences, approximately 12% of them singletons. The source material was whole blood. The receptor's source is an adult who was a healthcare worker with PCR-confirmed SARS-CoV-2 infection or an uninfected control (not recorded which). The J gene is TRBJ2-7, the V gene TRBV6-2 or TRBV6-3; D possibly matches TRBD1 or TRBD2 (5 bases each). The CDR3: CASSSGANSYEQYF. DNA of the CDR3: TGTGCCAGCAGTTCCGGGGCGAACTCCTACGAGCAGTACTTC.